The clone carrying this T cell receptor (beta chain) was counted once. Its antigen is undetermined. The time point denotes: week 35, safety follow-up. It was 300 ug of mutant IDH1 20-mer peptide that made up each vaccine dose, given with topical imiquimod. Every donor had a new WHO grade 3 or 4 astrocytoma that was IDH1-mutant, with loss of nuclear ATRX. The table came from immunoSEQ multiplex PCR; TCRdb's copy has only in-frame clones and leaves some out. Of 30,000 to 40,000 clones listed, around four fifths are singletons. This record belongs to a study of a mutant IDH1 vaccine in newly diagnosed glioma. Overall study: Patients received vaccination from 4-6 weeks after radiotherapy alone, or with temozolomide cycles. Treated patients showed a male proportion of approximately 62%, a female proportion of 37.5%, and a mean age of approximately 40 years.

The CDR3 is 16 amino acids. CDR1 is MDHEN, CDR2 SYDVKM, per germline. Trimming took off 6 bases at V and 0 bases at J, with 12 bases between the two ends. Study conclusions and caveats: Top peripheral T cell clonotype shifts appeared unrelated to pseudoprogression.

The clonotype was recovered from a man aged 40-49 years with glioma. Some clones in this sample may be carry-over from other donors' samples. The rearrangement uses TRBV28 and TRBJ2-6; D is unclear. Source: PBMCs, taken from a glioma patient whose treatment included an IDH1 peptide vaccine. CDR3 bases: TGTGCCAGCAGACGGCAGCCTAGCTCTGGGGCCAACGTCCTGACTTTC. This sequence encodes CASRRQPSSGANVLTF. Full variable domain (missing parts from reference TRBV28 and TRBJ2-6): DVKVTQSSRYLVKRTGEKVFLECVQDMDHENMFWYRQDPGLGLRLIYFSYDVKMKEKGDIPEGYSVSREKKERFSLILESASTNQTSMYLCASRRQPSSGANVLTFGAGSRLTVL.